A single T cell receptor beta chain is shown here with its context. What antigen it recognizes has not been identified. No much larger clone exists at a distance of one base, and base qualities are not known. Looking up the germline V gene (reference sequence) yields CDR1 MNHEY and CDR2 SMNVEV. The CDR3 runs 15 amino acids, cysteine and phenylalanine included. The kept DNA is CDR3 alone, 45 bases in frame from the first base. For this chain, trimming is 0 bases at the V end and 7 bases at the J end, and the number of junction bases without a gene match is 9. Systemically healthy Caucasian individuals from Russia, 39 in total and aged about 6 to 100 years, were included as donors. Each donor gave 8 to 10 milliliters of peripheral blood, drawn into EDTA-treated Vacutainer tubes. Ficoll-Paque density-gradient centrifugation was used to isolate PBMCs, with at least 6 million per sample. Trizol reagent was used to extract total RNA from PBMCs, with at least 6 micrograms per sample. For every donor, an aliquot of PBMCs went through flow cytometry to measure the percentages of naive CD45RAhigh/CD27high T cells.

The data belong to a study of blood T cells in healthy people across ages (dated by TCRdb to 2015 to 2017). Background for the entire study: In model experiments, roughly one uniquely barcoded TCR beta cDNA molecule per two T cells was captured by template switching. Two additional independent replicas of 1 million unique cDNA reads from the same blood draw were analyzed for two donors (one aged 18 to 30 and one aged 80 or older). The donors were split into four age groups: young (average about 16 years), middle-aged (39), aged (approximately 60) and long-lived (roughly 88). Using deep sequencing normalized with unique cDNA molecular identifiers, the study measured how TCR beta repertoire diversity changes with age. Donors of different ages were randomly distributed across sequencing lanes to avoid experimental bias. What the work shows at the level of the full study, not this receptor alone: A strong correlation was found between observed TCR beta diversity and the percentage of naive T cells measured by flow cytometry. Estimates of total diversity based on one million sequenced T cells were considered lower bounds and underestimates. Conclusive comparison of naive and antigen-experienced compartments was prevented by the profiling of bulk unsorted PBMCs. Donor CMV infection status was unknown, potentially confounding age-related changes in expanded clonotypes. As age increased, observed TCR beta diversity per million T cells dropped in a roughly linear way, and a significant reduction was already evident by age 40. Compared with the aged group, more naive CD4+ T cells, fewer expanded clones and increased TCR diversity were shown by the long-lived group, suggesting age selection.

The library relied on 5' RACE. Instrument used: Illumina HiSeq 2500. The second PCR ran for roughly 6 to 11 cycles and used a J-beta primer mix along with a sample-barcoded 5' primer. Each TCR beta cDNA molecule received a unique molecular identifier from a template-switch 5' adaptor carrying 12 random nucleotides. Each sample yielded at least 3 million CDR3-containing paired-end reads. First-strand cDNA synthesis was performed from all RNA using the Mint cDNA synthesis kit, with priming by a TRBC-specific oligonucleotide. After uracil-DNA glycosylase treatment, a first 18-cycle PCR used universal primers M1SS and BC2_uni_R on all cDNA. In the original analysis: For normalization, 1 million high-quality reads, each with a distinct molecular identifier, were randomly selected from each sample. Reads sharing molecular identifiers were discarded rather than binned into consensus sequences. MiTCR, set to a Q25 quality threshold and the strictest error-elimination algorithm, was used for CDR3 identification, clonotype clustering and error correction. Lower-bound total TCR beta diversity was estimated with a nonparametric unseen species model using Euler transformation. Clones were called with MiXCR by TCRdb after fastp trimmed the public reads at Q25, and only in-frame beta chains were retained. Records with the same CDR3 protein are collapsed into one entry carrying the most frequent genes and DNA. TCRdb, rather than the study authors, made the V and J calls. This sample is represented by about 780,000 distinct CDR3 sequences; around 62% of them were singletons. The ten largest clones take up approximately 30% of the sample.

The chain is encoded by TRBV27 joined to TRBJ2-7; TRBD1 fits 7 bases in the junction. The TCR sequence derives from a man aged 25 to 45 in good health. The sequencing sample was made of blood. The nucleotide sequence reads TGTGCCAGCAGTTTATCGGCTCGACAGGGTGGAGAGCAGTACTTC. Its translation is CASSLSARQGGEQYF.